This TCR beta chain was captured in a study of monozygotic twins with inflammatory bowel disease. Regarding this clonotype: Its antigen remains unknown.

The study, taken as a whole, reports: Different T cell subtypes could not be distinguished.

One blood sample of roughly 2.5 ml was taken from each donor. Germline CDR1 and CDR2: SEHNR and FQNEAQ (reference sequence). The CDR3 runs 14 residues. TCRdb reprocessed the 5' RACE reads and reports one entry per CDR3 protein, with no DNA. This sample's table has about 110,000 distinct CDR3 sequences. This receptor was obtained from a human donor with ulcerative colitis or Crohn's disease, or a healthy co-twin of an affected twin (not recorded which). The rearrangement links TRBV7-9 to TRBJ2-7; TCRdb's D gene call, TRBD2, goes unchecked for lack of DNA. The sequencing input was blood. The CDR3 here is CASSLGGEDYEQYF.